This T cell receptor beta chain was sequenced in a study of shared clonotypes between healthy human individuals. Some clones are missing from TCRdb's copy, which holds only in-frame ones; the method was immunoSEQ multiplex PCR. Of approximately 2.3 million clones in the sample, 85% to 95% were seen once. This CDR3 contains 15 residues. Germline CDR1 reads MNHNY; CDR2 reads SVGAGI (reference sequence). The junction had 6 bases not matched to a gene; V was cut back by 6 bases and J by 1 base. This sequence was found in a man aged 18 to 29 in good health. Some clones in this sample may be carry-over from other donors' samples. The material sequenced was naive CD4+ T cells from PBMCs. Regarding subset: CD45RA+ positively selected. The chain links TRBV6-6 to TRBJ2-1; 7 positions match TRBD1. CDR3 amino acids: CASSASGGSYNEQFF. CDR3 nucleotides: TGTGCCAGCAGCGCCTCAGGGGGTTCCTACAATGAGCAGTTCTTC.